This T cell receptor beta chain was identified in a study of T cell responses to AZD1222 COVID-19 vaccine. Study information: Pooling of second doses given at about 4 or about 12 weeks was done. Overall study results and limits: Just a handful of people given AZD1222 tested seropositive at baseline. Donors were chiefly white British, with a greater number of females, and clonal diversity was perhaps underestimated.

Germline V gene data show CDR1 as MGHRA and CDR2 as YSYEKL. Unmatched junction bases numbered 8, after V lost 4 bases and J lost 2 bases. The CDR3 runs to 16 residues. TCRdb keeps only in-frame clones here, not all; method: immunoSEQ multiplex PCR. Seen here are 95,000 to 150,000 clones, approximately 89% observed once, and the top ten hold around 9.3%. A word on this clone: Its antigen is still unknown.

The clonotype was recovered from an adult in good health. The rearrangement joins TRBV4-1 to TRBJ1-5, with 7 nucleotides matching TRBD1. Source: peripheral blood, taken on day 0 of AZD1222 vaccination. The CDR3 spells CASSLYRGGGNQPQHF. The CDR3 coding sequence is TGCGCCAGCAGCCTTTACAGGGGTGGCGGCAATCAGCCCCAGCATTTT.